This entry describes one T cell receptor (beta chain). The target antigen is unknown. Method: immunoSEQ multiplex PCR; TCRdb's copy keeps in-frame clones and lacks some. The table lists about 100,000 clones, around 90% of them singletons. This sample was included in a study of T cell responses to AZD1222 COVID-19 vaccine. In the study overall: Pooling was applied to second doses at about 4 or about 12 weeks. Study observations and caveats: Repertoires were obtained only post-peak T cell response.

The sequencing used peripheral blood, collected on day 0 of AZD1222 vaccination. This TCR was recovered from an adult in good health.

CDR3 in amino acids: CASSHWTSGKETQYF. CDR3 nucleotide sequence: TGTGCCAGCAGTCACTGGACTAGCGGCAAAGAGACCCAGTACTTC. The chain carries TRBV6-2 or TRBV6-3 and TRBJ2-5; TRBD2 agrees at 10 bases. The trim removed 5 bases at V and 3 bases at J, leaving 6 bases unmatched. The CDR3 loop spans 15 amino acids. From germline, CDR1 is MNHEY and CDR2 SVGEGT.